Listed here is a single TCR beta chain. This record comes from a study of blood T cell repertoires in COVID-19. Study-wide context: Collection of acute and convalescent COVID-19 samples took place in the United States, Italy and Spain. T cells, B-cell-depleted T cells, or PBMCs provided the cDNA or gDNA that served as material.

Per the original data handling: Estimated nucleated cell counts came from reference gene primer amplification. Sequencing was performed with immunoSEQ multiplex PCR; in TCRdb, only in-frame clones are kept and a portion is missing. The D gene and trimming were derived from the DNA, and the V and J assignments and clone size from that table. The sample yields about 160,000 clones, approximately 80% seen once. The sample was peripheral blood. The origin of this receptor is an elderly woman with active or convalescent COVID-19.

CDR3 nucleotides: TGTGCCAGCGGTCAGGCCAGAGAAAAACTGTTTTTT. Encoded protein: CASGQAREKLFF. The rearrangement joins TRBV6-5 to TRBJ1-4, with D hard to call. V was clipped by 8 bases and J by 8 bases, with 12 bases between them. The CDR3 runs to 12 residues. CDR1 is MNHEY and CDR2 is SVGAGI in the germline V gene.